Below are 31 T cell receptor beta chains sequenced from a single sample in a study of T cell clonotyping in hematopoietic cell transplantation. Clones were read by immunoSEQ multiplex PCR, and TCRdb kept only the in-frame ones, dropping some. The sample yields approximately 30,000 clones, approximately 82% seen once. This sample's time point: recipient sample about 28 days before transplant, after cytoreduction. The sequences come from peripheral blood mononuclear cells, collected before stem cell transplant. The receptors shown here come from a man in his forties with acute myeloid leukemia. Some clones in this sample may be carry-over from other donors' samples.

The chain recombines TRBV7-9 with TRBJ1-3; D unresolved. Germline loops: CDR1 SEHNR, CDR2 FQNEAQ (reference sequence). V was clipped by 6 bases and J by 1 base, with 7 bases between them. This CDR3 is built from 13 residues. CDR3 coding DNA: TGTGCCAGCAGAGTAGAGTCTGGAAACACCATATATTTT. This codes for CASRVESGNTIYF.

The chain employs TRBV7-8 and TRBJ2-7; 9 positions match TRBD2. The length of the CDR3 is 14 residues. CDR1 and CDR2 from the germline V gene are SGHVS and FQNEAQ. V lost 5 bases to trimming and J lost 6 bases; unmatched junction nucleotides: 8. CDR3 sequence: CASSQRGLASEQYF. The CDR3 nucleotides are TGTGCCAGCAGCCAACGGGGACTAGCCTCCGAGCAGTACTTC.

The V call is TRBV7-2, the J call TRBJ1-1; 8 nucleotides align to TRBD1. CDR3 length equals 16 residues. CDR1 SGHTA and CDR2 FQGNSA come from the germline V gene. V lost 5 bases and J lost 0; bases outside the gene matches: 8. The DNA of the CDR3 is TGTGCCAGCAGCCGACAGGGGTTTCGAATGAACACTGAAGCTTTCTTT. Translating gives CASSRQGFRMNTEAFF.

The chain couples TRBV11-3 to TRBJ2-7; D not certain. Trimming stripped 0 bases from V and 3 bases from J, with 3 bases between. There are 12 residues in the CDR3. Germline V gene data show CDR1 as SGHNT and CDR2 as YENEEA. CDR3 in amino acids: CASSLDVYEQYF. The DNA for the CDR3 is TGTGCCAGCAGCTTAGACGTCTACGAGCAGTACTTC.

The chain joins TRBV5-1 to TRBJ2-3, with TRBD2 identical over 11 bases. The CDR3 is 15 residues long. With V trimmed by 1 base and J by 6 bases, 4 bases remained unmatched. The V gene's germline CDR1 is SGHRS and CDR2 YFSETQ. CDR3 coding DNA: TGCGCCAGCAGCTTGACTAGCGGGGGTCTGGATACGCAGTATTTT. Its translation is CASSLTSGGLDTQYF.

The chain combines TRBV7-9 with TRBJ1-1; TRBD1 matches 7 bases. Germline loops: CDR1 SEHNR, CDR2 FQNEAQ (reference sequence). The CDR3 has 17 amino acids. Unmatched junction bases numbered 15, after V lost 4 bases and J lost 4 bases. For the CDR3, the DNA is TGTGCCAGCAGCTCCATATGGCCCAATACAGGGGCCACTGAAGCTTTCTTT. Protein: CASSSIWPNTGATEAFF.

The chain employs TRBV10-3 and TRBJ2-1; TRBD2 aligns across 11 bases. The CDR3 is 15 amino acids. Trimming removed 3 bases from V and 4 bases from J; junction bases left unmatched: 2. Germline V gives CDR1 ENHRY, CDR2 SYGVKD. The CDR3 reads CAISDTSGGYNEQFF. CDR3 bases: TGTGCCATCAGTGACACTAGCGGGGGTTACAATGAGCAGTTCTTC.

The rearrangement joins TRBV29-1 to TRBJ2-7; maybe TRBD2 (5 bases). V lost 1 base to trimming and J lost 3 bases, with 10 bases between them. CDR3 length: 13 amino acids. Germline V gene sequence: CDR1 SQVTM, CDR2 ANQGSEA. The CDR3 is CSVEGMAGYEQYF. The CDR3 region has the DNA TGCAGCGTTGAAGGGATGGCGGGCTACGAGCAGTACTTC.

The V call is TRBV6-6, the J call TRBJ1-1; no clear D gene. This CDR3 contains 14 residues. Trimming took off 0 bases at V and 2 bases at J, with 7 bases between the two ends. The V gene's germline CDR1 is MNHNY and CDR2 SVGAGI (reference sequence). CDR3 coding DNA: TGTGCCAGCAGTTACTCGGGCAGCAACACTGAAGCTTTCTTT. Translation gives CASSYSGSNTEAFF.

The V call is TRBV7-8, the J call TRBJ2-1; 8 bases match TRBD2. Germline assignment: CDR1 SGHVS and CDR2 FQNEAQ. The V gene end was trimmed by 5 bases and the J gene end by 1 base; junction bases not matched to a gene: 7. The CDR3 length is 16 residues. CDR3 protein: CASSPGAGVSYNEQFF. In nucleotides, the CDR3 is TGTGCCAGCAGCCCAGGAGCGGGAGTATCCTACAATGAGCAGTTCTTC.

The chain is built from TRBV28 and TRBJ2-7; perhaps TRBD2 as D (5 bases). The V end was cut by 6 bases, the J end by 0 bases, with 21 bases between. Germline CDR1 reads MDHEN; CDR2 reads SYDVKM. The CDR3 totals 17 residues. The CDR3: CASRSLGGRLYSYEQYF. CDR3 bases: TGTGCCAGCAGGTCCCTTGGCGGGCGCCTTTACTCCTACGAGCAGTACTTC.

The V gene is TRBV19, the J gene TRBJ2-5, with 12 bases aligning to TRBD2. Losses at the gene ends were 3 bases for V and 4 bases for J; bases not matched to a gene: 21. The CDR3 is 21 residues long. Per germline, CDR1 LNHDA and CDR2 SQIVND (reference sequence). CDR3 in DNA: TGTGCCAGTAGTATCTTTGCCCCGCTAGCGGGAGGGCCCCTTCCGCTAGAGACCCAGTACTTC. This encodes CASSIFAPLAGGPLPLETQYF.

This clone was detected once. The V and J genes are TRBV7-9 and TRBJ2-2, with 8 bases that match TRBD2. The V gene end was trimmed by 5 bases and the J gene end by 4 bases; junction bases not matched to a gene: 6. This CDR3 comprises 15 residues. Germline V lookup: CDR1 SEHNR, CDR2 FQNEAQ (reference sequence). In DNA, the CDR3 is TGTGCCAGCAGCCTGGGCGGGAGGCGCACCGGGGAGCTGTTTTTT. Translating gives CASSLGGRRTGELFF.

The chain uses TRBV4-1 and TRBJ2-1; TRBD1 might be the D (6 bases). The CDR3 contains 16 residues. V was trimmed by 4 bases and J by 0 bases, leaving 13 bases between them. Looked up from germline, CDR1 is MGHRA and CDR2 is YSYEKL. CDR3 amino acids: CASSPFRGLSYNEQFF. For the CDR3, the DNA is TGCGCCAGCAGCCCGTTCAGGGGTCTCTCCTACAATGAGCAGTTCTTC.

There are a few counts of this clone. The chain joins TRBV7-9 to TRBJ2-7, with D unclear. Germline assignment: CDR1 SEHNR and CDR2 FQNEAQ (reference sequence). The length of the CDR3 is 12 residues. V shed 4 bases and J shed 6 bases, with 10 bases lying between them. The CDR3 region has the DNA TGTGCCAGCAGCTCAGACATATTCGAGCAGTACTTC. Protein sequence: CASSSDIFEQYF.

This chain joins TRBV7-8 and TRBJ1-2, with TRBD1 as a possible D gene (5 bases). Germline V gives CDR1 SGHVS, CDR2 FQNEAQ. With 5 bases removed from V and 6 bases from J, the gap between germline ends came to 22 bases. CDR3 length equals 16 residues. The CDR3 reads CASSPMPSRGFHGYTF. CDR3 DNA: TGTGCCAGCAGCCCGATGCCAAGTCGGGGGTTCCATGGCTACACCTTC.

The CDR3 sequence: CASSRWTGEQYF. DNA for the CDR3: TGTGCCAGCAGCCGCTGGACAGGCGAGCAGTACTTC. This chain connects TRBV11-2 to TRBJ2-7; TRBD1 aligns across 7 bases. V was pared by 5 bases and J by 6 bases, with 4 bases of the junction left unmatched. The CDR3 extends over 12 amino acids. CDR1 is SGHAT and CDR2 is FQNNGV in the germline V gene.

With regard to this clone: One end of the junction fails to match germline, which may point to a read error. Other DNA sequences within the sample encode an identical CDR3. The rearrangement joins TRBV11-3 to TRBJ2-7; D possibly corresponds to TRBD1 (6 bases). The CDR3 loop spans 15 amino acids. Germline CDR1 and CDR2: SGHNT and YENEEA. The CDR3 nucleotides are TGCGCCAGCAGCTTCTCACAGGGCTTCTCCTACGAGCAGTACTTC. Protein sequence: CASSFSQGFSYEQYF.

The rearrangement links TRBV28 to TRBJ2-5, with 7 bases that match TRBD1. The CDR3 covers 14 residues. Unmatched junction bases numbered 10, after V lost 7 bases and J lost 5 bases. The V gene's germline CDR1 is MDHEN and CDR2 SYDVKM. This chain's CDR3 is CASTEQGISETQYF. The DNA for the CDR3 is TGTGCCAGCACCGAACAGGGGATTTCGGAGACCCAGTACTTC.

To note about this clone: Other DNA sequences of this sample code for an identical CDR3. The chain joins TRBV7-9 to TRBJ2-1; D unclear. With 5 bases removed from V and 2 bases from J, the gap between germline ends came to 10 bases. Looked up from germline, CDR1 is SEHNR and CDR2 is FQNEAQ (reference sequence). The CDR3 sequence is 14 residues long. The chain's CDR3 is CASSRGGTYNEQFF. CDR3 nucleotides: TGTGCCAGCAGCCGCGGTGGGACCTACAATGAGCAGTTCTTC.

The rearrangement joins TRBV6-6 to TRBJ2-1; the D gene could be TRBD1 or TRBD2 (5 bases each). There are 13 residues in the CDR3. Germline-derived CDR1 and CDR2 are MNHNY and SVGAGI (reference sequence). Trimming pared 2 bases from V and 11 bases from J, leaving 13 bases between. CDR3 in DNA: TGTGCCAGCAGTTACGCTGAGGGGTCACAGCAGTTCTTC. Amino acids: CASSYAEGSQQFF.

This chain joins TRBV5-5 and TRBJ2-2; D gene uncertain. The CDR3 is made up of 13 amino acids. CDR1 and CDR2 (germline): SGHKS, YYEKEE (reference sequence). V lost 3 bases to trimming and J lost 5 bases, with 8 bases between them. CDR3 sequence (DNA): TGTGCCAGCAGCTCTGGACCAACCGGGGAGCTGTTTTTT. Its translation is CASSSGPTGELFF.

In nucleotides, the CDR3 is TGTGCCACCATTCGGGCTGAAGCTTTCTTT. It encodes CATIRAEAFF. The rearrangement links TRBV28 to TRBJ1-1; D unresolved. V was cut by 10 bases and J by 6 bases, with 9 bases left in between. Germline-derived CDR1 and CDR2 are MDHEN and SYDVKM. The CDR3 contains 10 residues.

This chain uses TRBV25-1 with TRBJ2-3; 7 positions match TRBD2. The CDR3 loop spans 13 amino acids. The germline V gene encodes CDR1 MGHDK and CDR2 SYGVNS. V dropped 8 bases and J dropped 6; count of bases not matched to a gene: 8. This chain's CDR3 is CASPASGHDTQYF. For the CDR3, the DNA is TGTGCCAGCCCGGCTAGCGGCCATGATACGCAGTATTTT.

The V call is TRBV4-3, the J call TRBJ1-3; a possible D gene is TRBD1 (6 bases). CDR1 is LGHNA, CDR2 YSLEER, per germline. This CDR3 is built from 14 residues. Deletions cut 4 bases from V and 4 bases from J, with 11 bases between. The CDR3 region is CASSRGGSGNTIYF. The CDR3 DNA follows: TGCGCCAGCAGCCGCGGGGGCTCGGGAAACACCATATATTTT.

This chain links TRBV4-1 with TRBJ1-6; unclear D gene. The CDR3 has 17 amino acids. Germline CDR1 MGHRA, CDR2 YSYEKL. Trimming removed 2 bases from V and 2 bases from J, with 13 bases in between. CDR3 bases: TGCGCCAGCAGCCAAAGCCCGATATTAGCCTATAATTCACCCCTCCACTTT. Its translation: CASSQSPILAYNSPLHF.

The CDR3 bases are TGTGCCAGCAGCCAAGAGTTTACTAACTATGGCTACACCTTC. It is translated as CASSQEFTNYGYTF. The rearrangement uses TRBV5-4 and TRBJ1-2; D unclear. CDR3 length equals 14 residues. The V gene's germline CDR1 is SGHNT and CDR2 YYREEE (reference sequence). V was cut by 4 bases and J by 0 bases, with 10 bases left in between.

The J gene is TRBJ2-2, the V gene TRBV11-2; 7 bases agree with TRBD1. Germline V gene lookup returns CDR1 SGHAT and CDR2 FQNNGV. The CDR3 runs to 13 residues. Losses at the gene ends were 5 bases for V and 6 bases for J; bases not matched to a gene: 3. The CDR3 sequence is CASSPQGAGELFF. The DNA for the CDR3 is TGTGCCAGCAGCCCTCAGGGGGCCGGGGAGCTGTTTTTT.

The chain couples TRBV6-1 to TRBJ2-7; maybe TRBD1 (6 bases). V lost 7 bases to trimming and J lost 0 bases, with 13 bases between them. CDR1 is MNHNS, CDR2 SASEGT, per germline. The CDR3 spans 14 residues. CDR3 bases: TGTGCCAGCATATGGGACACCAGCTCCTACGAGCAGTACTTC. Its protein product is CASIWDTSSYEQYF.

CDR3 residues: CASSMGLNTEAFF. The CDR3 DNA reads as TGTGCCAGTAGTATGGGGCTTAACACTGAAGCTTTCTTT. The V and J genes are TRBV19 and TRBJ1-1; possible D gene TRBD1, 5 bases. The V end was cut by 3 bases, the J end by 2 bases, with 7 bases between. The CDR3 consists of 13 residues. Germline V CDR1 and CDR2: LNHDA, SQIVND (reference sequence). Filled out from reference TRBV19 and TRBJ1-1, the complete variable domain reads DGGITQSPKYLFRKEGQNVTLSCEQNLNHDAMYWYRQDPGQGLRLIYYSQIVNDFQKGDIAEGYSVSREKKESFPLTVTSAQKNPTAFYLCASSMGLNTEAFFGQGTRLTVV.

This clone was counted once. J is TRBJ2-7 and V is TRBV6-6; possible D gene TRBD2, 5 bases. The germline V and J ends were trimmed by 5 bases and 5 bases, with 16 bases remaining between them. The CDR3 runs 14 residues. Germline V lookup: CDR1 MNHNY, CDR2 SVGAGI (reference sequence). The CDR3 sequence is CASSQPGLRNEQYF. For the CDR3, the DNA is TGTGCCAGCAGTCAGCCCGGACTGCGAAACGAGCAGTACTTC.